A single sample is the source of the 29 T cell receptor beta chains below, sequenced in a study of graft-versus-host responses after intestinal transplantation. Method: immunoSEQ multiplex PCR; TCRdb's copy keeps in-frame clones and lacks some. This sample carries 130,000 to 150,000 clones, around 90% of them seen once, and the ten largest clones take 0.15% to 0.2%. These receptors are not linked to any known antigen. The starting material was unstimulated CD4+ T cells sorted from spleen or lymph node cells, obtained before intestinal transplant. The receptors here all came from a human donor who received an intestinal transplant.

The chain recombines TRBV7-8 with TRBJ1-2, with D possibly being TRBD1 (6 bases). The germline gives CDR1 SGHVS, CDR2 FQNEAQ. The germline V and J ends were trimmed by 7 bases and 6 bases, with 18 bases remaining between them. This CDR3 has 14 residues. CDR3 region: CASMGSRGRDGYTF. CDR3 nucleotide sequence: TGTGCCAGCATGGGATCCAGGGGCAGGGATGGCTACACCTTC. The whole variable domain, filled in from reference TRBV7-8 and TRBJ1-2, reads GAGVSQSPRYKVAKRGQDVALRCDPISGHVSLFWYQQALGQGPEFLTYFQNEAQLDKSGLPSDRFFAERPEGSVSTLKIQRTQQEDSAVYLCASMGSRGRDGYTFGSGTRLTVV.

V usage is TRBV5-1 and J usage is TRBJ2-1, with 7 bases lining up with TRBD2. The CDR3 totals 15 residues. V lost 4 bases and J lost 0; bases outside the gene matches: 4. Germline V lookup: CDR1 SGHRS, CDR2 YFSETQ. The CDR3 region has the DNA TGCGCCAGCAGCCTAAGCGGGACCTCCTACAATGAGCAGTTCTTC. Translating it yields CASSLSGTSYNEQFF. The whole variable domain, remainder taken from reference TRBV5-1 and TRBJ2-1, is KAGVTQTPRYLIKTRGQQVTLSCSPISGHRSVSWYQQTPGQGLQFLFEYFSETQRNKGNFPGRFSGRQFSNSRSEMNVSTLELGDSALYLCASSLSGTSYNEQFFGPGTRLTVL.

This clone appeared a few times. In nucleotides, the CDR3 is TGTGCCAGCAGCTTGGGGGCGGGGGGCACAGATACGCAGTATTTT. This translates into CASSLGAGGTDTQYF. The chain employs TRBV5-6 and TRBJ2-3; 7 bases line up with TRBD2. The CDR3 runs 15 residues. Germline values: CDR1 SGHDT, CDR2 YYEEEE. The V and J ends lost 0 bases and 1 base, in that order; junction bases with no gene match: 2.

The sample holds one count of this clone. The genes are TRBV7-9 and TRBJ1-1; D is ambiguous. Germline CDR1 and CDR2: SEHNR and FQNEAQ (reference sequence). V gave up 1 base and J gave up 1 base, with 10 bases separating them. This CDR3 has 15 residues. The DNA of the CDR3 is TGTGCCAGCAGCTTAGAGGGCGGACCGAACACTGAAGCTTTCTTT. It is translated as CASSLEGGPNTEAFF.

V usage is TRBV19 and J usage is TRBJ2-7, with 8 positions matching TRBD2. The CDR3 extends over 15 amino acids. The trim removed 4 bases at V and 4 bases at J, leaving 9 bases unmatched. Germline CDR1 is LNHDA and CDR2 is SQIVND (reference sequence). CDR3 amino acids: CASSSSGGERYEQYF. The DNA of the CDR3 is TGTGCCAGTAGTAGTTCGGGAGGGGAAAGATACGAGCAGTACTTC. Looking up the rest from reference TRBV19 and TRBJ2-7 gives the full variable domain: DGGITQSPKYLFRKEGQNVTLSCEQNLNHDAMYWYRQDPGQGLRLIYYSQIVNDFQKGDIAEGYSVSREKKESFPLTVTSAQKNPTAFYLCASSSSGGERYEQYFGPGTRLTVT.

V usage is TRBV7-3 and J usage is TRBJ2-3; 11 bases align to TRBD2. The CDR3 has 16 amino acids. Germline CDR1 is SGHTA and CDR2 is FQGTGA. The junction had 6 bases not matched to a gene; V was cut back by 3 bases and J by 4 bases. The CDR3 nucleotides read TGTGCCAGCAGCTTGGGTCTAGCGGGAGGAGCAGATACGCAGTATTTT. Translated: CASSLGLAGGADTQYF. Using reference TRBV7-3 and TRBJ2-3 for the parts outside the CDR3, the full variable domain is GAGVSQTPSNKVTEKGKYVELRCDPISGHTALYWYRQSLGQGPEFLIYFQGTGAADDSGLPNDRFFAVRPEGSVSTLKIQRTERGDSAVYLCASSLGLAGGADTQYFGPGTRLTVL.

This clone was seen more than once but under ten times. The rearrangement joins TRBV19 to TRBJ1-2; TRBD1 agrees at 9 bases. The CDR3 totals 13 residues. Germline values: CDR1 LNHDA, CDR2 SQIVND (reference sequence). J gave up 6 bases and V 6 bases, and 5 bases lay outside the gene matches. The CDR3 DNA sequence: TGTGCCAGTAGCCTAAGACAGGGGGATGGCTACACCTTC. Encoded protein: CASSLRQGDGYTF. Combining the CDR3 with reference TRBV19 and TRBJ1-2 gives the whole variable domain DGGITQSPKYLFRKEGQNVTLSCEQNLNHDAMYWYRQDPGQGLRLIYYSQIVNDFQKGDIAEGYSVSREKKESFPLTVTSAQKNPTAFYLCASSLRQGDGYTFGSGTRLTVV.

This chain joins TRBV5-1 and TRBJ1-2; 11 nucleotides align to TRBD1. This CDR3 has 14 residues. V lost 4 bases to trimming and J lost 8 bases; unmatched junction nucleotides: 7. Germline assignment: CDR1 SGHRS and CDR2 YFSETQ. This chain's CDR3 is CASSLGQGAGGYTF. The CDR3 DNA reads TGCGCCAGCAGCCTAGGACAGGGGGCAGGAGGCTACACCTTC.

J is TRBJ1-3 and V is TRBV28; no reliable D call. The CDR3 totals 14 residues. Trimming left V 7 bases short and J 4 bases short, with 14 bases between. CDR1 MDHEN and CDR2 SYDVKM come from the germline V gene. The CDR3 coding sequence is TGTGCCAGCACGAAACTTGAACAGGGAAACACCATATATTTT. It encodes CASTKLEQGNTIYF.

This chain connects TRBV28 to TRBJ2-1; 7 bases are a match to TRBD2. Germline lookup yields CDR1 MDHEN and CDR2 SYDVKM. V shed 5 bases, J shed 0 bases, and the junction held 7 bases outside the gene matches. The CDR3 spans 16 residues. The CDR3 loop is CASSSTGTNSYNEQFF. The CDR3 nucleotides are TGTGCCAGCAGTAGCACCGGGACTAACTCCTACAATGAGCAGTTCTTC.

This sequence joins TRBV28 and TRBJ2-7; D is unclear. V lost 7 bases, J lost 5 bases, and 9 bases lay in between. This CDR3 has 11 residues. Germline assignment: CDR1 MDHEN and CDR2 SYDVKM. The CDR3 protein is CASNSLNEQYF. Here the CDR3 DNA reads TGTGCCAGCAACTCCCTAAACGAGCAGTACTTC.

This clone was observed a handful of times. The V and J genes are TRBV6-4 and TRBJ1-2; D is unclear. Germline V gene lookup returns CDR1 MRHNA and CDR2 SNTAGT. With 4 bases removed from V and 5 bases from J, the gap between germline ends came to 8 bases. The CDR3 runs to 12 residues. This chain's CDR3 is CASSGSVYGYTF. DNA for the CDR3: TGTGCCAGCAGTGGTTCAGTTTATGGCTACACCTTC.

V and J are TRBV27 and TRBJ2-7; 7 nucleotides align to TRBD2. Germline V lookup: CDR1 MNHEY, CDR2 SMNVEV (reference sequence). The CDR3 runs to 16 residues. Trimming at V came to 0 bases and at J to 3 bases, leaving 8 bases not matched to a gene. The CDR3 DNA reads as TGTGCCAGCAGTTTATCGGGGACGGGAGGAGTCTACGAGCAGTACTTC. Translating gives CASSLSGTGGVYEQYF.

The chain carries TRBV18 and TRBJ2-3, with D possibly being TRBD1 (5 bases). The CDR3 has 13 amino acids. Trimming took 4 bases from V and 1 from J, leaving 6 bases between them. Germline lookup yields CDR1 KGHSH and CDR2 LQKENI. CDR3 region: CASSQTGTDTQYF. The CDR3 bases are TGTGCCAGCTCACAGACAGGCACAGATACGCAGTATTTT.

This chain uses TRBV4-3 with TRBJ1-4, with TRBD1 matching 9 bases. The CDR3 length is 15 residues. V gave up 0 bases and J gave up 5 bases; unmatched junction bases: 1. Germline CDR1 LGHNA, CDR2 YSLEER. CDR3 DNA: TGCGCCAGCAGCCAAGAAGGGACAGGGAATGAAAAACTGTTTTTT. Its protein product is CASSQEGTGNEKLFF.

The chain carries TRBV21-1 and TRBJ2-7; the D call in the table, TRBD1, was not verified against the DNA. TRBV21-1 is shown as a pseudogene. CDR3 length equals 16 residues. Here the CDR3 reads CASSWAGQGSSYEQYF. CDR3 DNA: TGTGCCAGCAGCTGGGCGGGACAGGGGAGTTCCTACGAGCAGTACTTC.

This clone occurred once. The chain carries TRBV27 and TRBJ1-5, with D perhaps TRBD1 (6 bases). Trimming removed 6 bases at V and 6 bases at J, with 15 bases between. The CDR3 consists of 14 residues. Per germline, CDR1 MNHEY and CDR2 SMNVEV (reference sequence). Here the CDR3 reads CASRGGGEGQPQHF. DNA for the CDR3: TGTGCCAGCAGGGGTGGGGGCGAGGGTCAGCCCCAGCATTTT.

The CDR3 DNA follows: TGCGCCAGCAGCCCTCCGGGACTAGCGGGTGTAAAGACCCAGTACTTC. Protein: CASSPPGLAGVKTQYF. The chain uses TRBV5-1 and TRBJ2-5; 12 bases are a match to TRBD2. The CDR3 runs to 16 residues. Germline V CDR1 and CDR2: SGHRS, YFSETQ. J lost 6 bases, V lost 4 bases, and 10 bases had no gene match.

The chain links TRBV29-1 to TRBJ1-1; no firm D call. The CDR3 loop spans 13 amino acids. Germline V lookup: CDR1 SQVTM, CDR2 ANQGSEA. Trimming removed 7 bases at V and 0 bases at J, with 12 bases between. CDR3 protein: CSGWAPMNTEAFF. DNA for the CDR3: TGCAGCGGGTGGGCACCTATGAACACTGAAGCTTTCTTT.

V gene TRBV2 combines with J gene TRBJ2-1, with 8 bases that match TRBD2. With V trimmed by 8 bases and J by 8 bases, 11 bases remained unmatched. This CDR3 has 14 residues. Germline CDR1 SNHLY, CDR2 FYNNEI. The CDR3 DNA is TGTGCCAGCTTCGAGGTAGCGGGATTGGATGAGCAGTTCTTC. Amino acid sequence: CASFEVAGLDEQFF.

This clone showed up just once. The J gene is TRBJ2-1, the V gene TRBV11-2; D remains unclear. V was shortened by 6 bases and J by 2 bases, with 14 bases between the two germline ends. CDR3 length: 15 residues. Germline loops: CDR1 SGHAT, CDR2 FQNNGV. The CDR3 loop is CASRFRPAPYNEQFF. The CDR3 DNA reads TGTGCCAGCAGATTCAGACCAGCCCCCTACAATGAGCAGTTCTTC.

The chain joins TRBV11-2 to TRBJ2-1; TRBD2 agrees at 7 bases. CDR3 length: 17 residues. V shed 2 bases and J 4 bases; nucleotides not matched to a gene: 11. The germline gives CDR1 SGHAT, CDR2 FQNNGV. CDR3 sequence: CASSLPPGAGRYNEQFF. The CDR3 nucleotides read TGTGCCAGCAGCTTACCACCGGGAGCGGGAAGATACAATGAGCAGTTCTTC.

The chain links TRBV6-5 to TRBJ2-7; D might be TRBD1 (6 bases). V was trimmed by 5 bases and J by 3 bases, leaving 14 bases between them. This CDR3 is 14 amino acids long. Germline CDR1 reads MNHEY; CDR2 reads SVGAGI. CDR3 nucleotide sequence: TGTGCCAGCAGTACCCCCGGACAGTTCTACGAGCAGTACTTC. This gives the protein CASSTPGQFYEQYF.

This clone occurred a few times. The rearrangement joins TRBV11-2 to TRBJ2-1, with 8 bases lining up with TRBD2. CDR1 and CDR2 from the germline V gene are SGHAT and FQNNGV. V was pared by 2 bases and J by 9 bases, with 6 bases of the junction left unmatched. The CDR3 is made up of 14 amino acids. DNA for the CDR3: TGTGCCAGCAGCTTACCGGGAGGGTTTAGTGAGCAGTTCTTC. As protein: CASSLPGGFSEQFF.

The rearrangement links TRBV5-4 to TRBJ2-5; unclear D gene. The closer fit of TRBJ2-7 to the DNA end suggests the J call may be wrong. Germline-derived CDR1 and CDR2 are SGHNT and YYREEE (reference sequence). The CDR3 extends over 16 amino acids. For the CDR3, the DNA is TGTGCCAGCAGTTTATCAGGAAGCTTGAGCTCCTACGAGCAGTACTTC. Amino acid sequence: CASSLSGSLSSYEQYF.

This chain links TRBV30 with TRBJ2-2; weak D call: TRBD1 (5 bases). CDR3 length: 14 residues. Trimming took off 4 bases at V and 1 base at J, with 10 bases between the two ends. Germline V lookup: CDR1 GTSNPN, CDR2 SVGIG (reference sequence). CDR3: CAWNHDRNTGELFF. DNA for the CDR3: TGTGCCTGGAACCATGACAGGAACACCGGGGAGCTGTTTTTT.

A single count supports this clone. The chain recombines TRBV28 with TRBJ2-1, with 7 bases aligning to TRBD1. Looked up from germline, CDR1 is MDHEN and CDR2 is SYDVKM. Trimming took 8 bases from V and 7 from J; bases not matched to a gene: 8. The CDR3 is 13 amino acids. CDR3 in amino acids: CASLGQNRNEQFF. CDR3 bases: TGTGCCAGCCTGGGACAGAATCGAAATGAGCAGTTCTTC.

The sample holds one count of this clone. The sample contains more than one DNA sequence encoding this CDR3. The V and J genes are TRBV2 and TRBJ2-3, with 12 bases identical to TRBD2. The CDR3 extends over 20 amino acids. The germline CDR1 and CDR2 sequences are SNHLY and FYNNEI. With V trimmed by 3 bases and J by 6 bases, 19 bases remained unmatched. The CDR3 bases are TGTGCCAGCAGTGATGTCGATCCGGGACTAGCGGGTGCGGGGGGGGATACGCAGTATTTT. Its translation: CASSDVDPGLAGAGGDTQYF.

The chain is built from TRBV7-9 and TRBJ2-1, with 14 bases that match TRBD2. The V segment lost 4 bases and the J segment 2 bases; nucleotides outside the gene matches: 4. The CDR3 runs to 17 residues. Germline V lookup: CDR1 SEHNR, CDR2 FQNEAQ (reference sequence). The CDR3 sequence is CASSYGLAGGTYNEQFF. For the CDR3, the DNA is TGTGCCAGCAGCTATGGACTAGCGGGAGGCACCTACAATGAGCAGTTCTTC.